Each of the 26 T cell receptor beta chains below was sequenced from the same sample in a study of a mutant IDH1 vaccine in newly diagnosed glioma. These receptors are not linked to any known antigen. Using immunoSEQ multiplex PCR, the repertoire was profiled, and TCRdb retains in-frame clones only, with some absent. The table shows about 68,000 clones, with roughly 83% occurring only once. Specified time point: week 35, safety follow-up. Vaccination comprised doses that each held 300 ug of mutant IDH1 20-mer peptide, plus topical imiquimod. Sample: PBMCs, taken from a glioma patient whose treatment included an IDH1 peptide vaccine. The origin of the receptors is a man aged 18 to 30 with glioma.

The chain couples TRBV11-3 to TRBJ1-3; no firm D call. Germline CDR1 SGHNT, CDR2 YENEEA. This CDR3 has 12 residues. Trimming removed 5 bases from V and 11 bases from J, with 13 bases in between. CDR3 sequence (DNA): TGTGCCAGCAGCCCCCAGGACGGCCCCATATATTTT. Protein: CASSPQDGPIYF.

The chain couples TRBV6-6 to TRBJ2-3, with unresolved D. Germline assignment: CDR1 MNHNY and CDR2 SVGAGI (reference sequence). CDR3 size: 15 residues. With 6 bases removed from V and 0 bases from J, the gap between germline ends came to 13 bases. As DNA, the CDR3 is TGTGCCAGCAGCCCGGTCGGTCTTAGCACAGATACGCAGTATTTT. Translation: CASSPVGLSTDTQYF.

The chain carries TRBV27 and TRBJ1-1; the D gene is possibly TRBD1 (5 bases). The germline V gene encodes CDR1 MNHEY and CDR2 SMNVEV (reference sequence). Between the trimmed V and J ends, which lost 6 bases and 4 bases, there was a span of 12 bases. The CDR3 runs 13 residues. CDR3 residues: CASSPGHFTEAFF. As DNA, the CDR3 is TGTGCCAGCAGCCCCGGACATTTCACTGAAGCTTTCTTT.

This chain joins TRBV6-1 and TRBJ2-7; TRBD2 matches at 9 bases. The CDR3 consists of 14 residues. In germline, CDR1 is MNHNS, CDR2 SASEGT. The J segment lost 7 bases and the V segment lost 6 bases, leaving 10 bases of the junction unmatched. Written as DNA, the CDR3 is TGTGCCAGCAGCCGACTAGCGGTAGAGGGGGAGCAGTACTTC. Translated: CASSRLAVEGEQYF.

This clone was seen a handful of times. This chain uses TRBV6-5 with TRBJ1-5; D is possibly TRBD1 (5 bases). CDR1 is MNHEY and CDR2 is SVGAGI in the germline V gene. With 2 bases removed from V and 9 bases from J, the gap between germline ends came to 14 bases. This CDR3 has 14 residues. The CDR3: CASSYDRGPWPQHF. The DNA of the CDR3 is TGTGCCAGCAGTTACGACAGAGGACCATGGCCCCAGCATTTT.

The gene calls are TRBV6-6 and TRBJ1-2, with no clear D. The V end was cut by 0 bases, the J end by 4 bases, with 6 bases between. This CDR3 comprises 13 residues. Germline-derived CDR1 and CDR2 are MNHNY and SVGAGI (reference sequence). The CDR3 region has the DNA TGTGCCAGCAGTTACTCGATCGGCTATGGCTACACCTTC. This sequence encodes CASSYSIGYGYTF.

The chain joins TRBV6-5 to TRBJ1-2, with D possibly TRBD1 on 5 matching bases. This CDR3 comprises 14 residues. The germline V gene encodes CDR1 MNHEY and CDR2 SVGAGI. Trimming took 4 bases from V and 2 from J, leaving 11 bases between them. The CDR3 region is CASSSPGRNYGYTF. The CDR3 coding sequence is TGTGCCAGCAGTTCCCCAGGGAGGAACTATGGCTACACCTTC.

This clone is a singleton in its sample. The chain employs TRBV27 and TRBJ2-3; D not certain. The CDR3 covers 12 residues. Germline CDR1 and CDR2: MNHEY and SMNVEV (reference sequence). The V gene lost 6 bases and the J gene lost 4 bases, with 8 bases spanning the gap. CDR3 nucleotide sequence: TGTGCCAGCAGCATAGGAGCAGATACGCAGTATTTT. This encodes CASSIGADTQYF.

CDR3 sequence: CASSLGTVETQYF. The CDR3 DNA follows: TGTGCCAGCAGCTTGGGGACTGTGGAGACCCAGTACTTC. The J gene is TRBJ2-5, the V gene TRBV7-2; a possible D gene is TRBD2 (6 bases). The V end was cut by 3 bases, the J end by 5 bases, with 10 bases between. This CDR3 is 13 amino acids long. Per germline, CDR1 SGHTA and CDR2 FQGNSA.

The chain joins TRBV7-9 to TRBJ2-7, with TRBD1 as a possible D gene (5 bases). The germline V and J ends were trimmed by 4 bases and 4 bases, with 17 bases remaining between them. This CDR3 is built from 15 residues. The germline CDR1 and CDR2 sequences are SEHNR and FQNEAQ (reference sequence). CDR3 sequence (DNA): TGTGCCAGCAGCTCCGGACAAGGGTTGGGATACGAGCAGTACTTC. This translates into CASSSGQGLGYEQYF. The whole variable domain, remainder taken from reference TRBV7-9 and TRBJ2-7, is DTGVSQNPRHKITKRGQNVTFRCDPISEHNRLYWYRQTLGQGPEFLTYFQNEAQLEKSRLLSDRFSAERPKGSFSTLEIQRTEQGDSAMYLCASSSGQGLGYEQYFGPGTRLTVT.

V is TRBV10-2 and J is TRBJ1-4, with a weak D call TRBD1 (5 bases). Germline assignment: CDR1 WSHSY and CDR2 SAAADI. The CDR3 covers 11 residues. V gave up 4 bases and J gave up 8 bases, with 5 bases separating them. CDR3 loop: CASSAGEKLFF. The DNA of the CDR3 is TGCGCCAGCAGTGCAGGGGAAAAACTGTTTTTT.

This sequence joins TRBV2 and TRBJ1-2; D is possibly TRBD1 (6 bases). The ends were cut back, 7 bases at V and 4 bases at J, with 13 bases in the middle. The CDR3 extends over 13 amino acids. Germline loops: CDR1 SNHLY, CDR2 FYNNEI. CDR3 nucleotides: TGTGCCAGCATCACAGGGCCCTCCTATGGCTACACCTTC. Its translation is CASITGPSYGYTF.

This clone turned up a few times. At one of its ends the junction is not consistent with the germline gene, which may arise from a read error. The chain carries TRBV7-3 and TRBJ1-1, with 9 bases aligning to TRBD1. The CDR3 is 15 residues long. CDR1 is SGHTA and CDR2 is FQGTGA in the germline V gene. CDR3 protein: CASRQTGGLNAEAFF. The CDR3, as DNA: TGTGCCAGCAGACAGACAGGGGGTTTGAACGCTGAAGCTTTCTTT.

The chain carries TRBV11-2 and TRBJ2-7, with 9 bases lining up with TRBD2. With 1 base clipped from V and 2 bases from J, the junction kept 3 bases outside the gene matches. Germline V gives CDR1 SGHAT, CDR2 FQNNGV. The CDR3 has 15 residues. CDR3 loop: CASSLGLAVAYEQYF. The CDR3 DNA reads TGTGCCAGCAGCTTAGGACTAGCGGTGGCCTACGAGCAGTACTTC. Based on the CDR3 plus reference TRBV11-2 and TRBJ2-7, the full variable domain is EAGVAQSPRYKIIEKRQSVAFWCNPISGHATLYWYQQILGQGPKLLIQFQNNGVVDDSQLPKDRFSAERLKGVDSTLKIQPAKLEDSAVYLCASSLGLAVAYEQYFGPGTRLTVT.

This chain joins TRBV4-3 and TRBJ2-7; D ambiguous. CDR3 length equals 15 residues. Trimming shortened V by 1 base and J by 0 bases, and 10 bases separated the two germline ends. Per the germline V gene, CDR1 is LGHNA and CDR2 is YSLEER. As DNA, the CDR3 is TGCGCCAGCAGCCAAGTCGACGGAAGCTCCTACGAGCAGTACTTC. Protein product: CASSQVDGSSYEQYF.

The chain links TRBV6-5 to TRBJ1-5, with no clear D. Germline CDR1 MNHEY, CDR2 SVGAGI. V lost 0 bases and J 6 bases, leaving 9 bases between the germline ends. The CDR3 has 14 residues. CDR3 protein: CASSYSGWTQPQHF. The CDR3 DNA sequence: TGTGCCAGCAGTTACTCCGGGTGGACTCAGCCCCAGCATTTT.

The CDR3 DNA sequence: TGTGCCAGCAGCTTAGCGATAGGTCCTGCCTACGAGCAGTACTTC. Protein product: CASSLAIGPAYEQYF. This chain joins TRBV11-2 and TRBJ2-7; no reliable D call. Per the germline V gene, CDR1 is SGHAT and CDR2 is FQNNGV. The CDR3 totals 15 residues. Trimming shortened V by 1 base and J by 2 bases, and 12 bases separated the two germline ends.

The V gene is TRBV6-5, the J gene TRBJ2-7; D is unclear. From germline, CDR1 is MNHEY and CDR2 SVGAGI. The V and J ends lost 2 bases and 0 bases respectively, with 11 bases between them. CDR3 size: 15 residues. CDR3 sequence: CASSYDPYSSYEQYF. The CDR3 DNA sequence: TGTGCCAGCAGTTACGACCCATATAGCTCCTACGAGCAGTACTTC.

This chain joins TRBV27 and TRBJ2-1; D gene unclear. V dropped 5 bases and J dropped 4 bases, with 12 bases sitting between them. From germline, CDR1 is MNHEY and CDR2 SMNVEV (reference sequence). This CDR3 is built from 14 residues. The chain's CDR3 is CASSVGPYYNEQFF. As DNA, the CDR3 is TGTGCCAGCAGTGTTGGGCCCTATTACAATGAGCAGTTCTTC.

This chain joins TRBV7-9 and TRBJ2-5; tentative D call: TRBD2 (5 bases). Trimming removed 2 bases from V and 7 bases from J, with 8 bases in between. CDR3 length: 12 residues. Germline CDR1 reads SEHNR; CDR2 reads FQNEAQ (reference sequence). CDR3 in DNA: TGTGCCAGCAGCTTATTGGAGGCGACCCAGTACTTC. Residues: CASSLLEATQYF.

This sequence joins TRBV30 and TRBJ1-1, with D uncertain. Germline V gives CDR1 GTSNPN, CDR2 SVGIG (reference sequence). This CDR3 has 17 amino acids. Trimming took off 1 base at V and 8 bases at J, with 26 bases between the two ends. CDR3 sequence reads: CAWSDTRTRALKLEAFF. The CDR3 nucleotides are TGTGCCTGGAGTGACACACGAACCCGGGCCCTTAAACTCGAAGCTTTCTTT.

The V call is TRBV27, the J call TRBJ1-4; D gene ambiguous. The CDR3 has 14 residues. V lost 8 bases to trimming and J lost 8 bases, with 18 bases between them. CDR1 and CDR2 from the germline V gene are MNHEY and SMNVEV (reference sequence). The CDR3 bases are TGTGCCAGCGGGAGTAATCTGGGCACCGAAAAACTGTTTTTT. Protein product: CASGSNLGTEKLFF.

The CDR3 protein is CAGTQGHGYTF. The CDR3 coding sequence is TGTGCCGGGACACAGGGCCATGGCTACACCTTC. V gene TRBV30 combines with J gene TRBJ1-2; a possible D gene is TRBD1 (6 bases). The germline CDR1 and CDR2 sequences are GTSNPN and SVGIG (reference sequence). This CDR3 spans 11 amino acids. The V and J ends lost 8 bases and 6 bases respectively, with 13 bases between them.

This chain links TRBV12-5 with TRBJ2-1; 7 nucleotides agree with TRBD1. Germline V gives CDR1 LGHNT, CDR2 FRNRAP. CDR3 size: 14 residues. J lost 3 bases, V lost 1 base, and 0 bases had no gene match. CDR3 residues: CASGLGQGYNEQFF. In DNA, the CDR3 is TGTGCTAGTGGTTTGGGACAGGGCTACAATGAGCAGTTCTTC. The full variable domain, in which reference TRBV12-5 and TRBJ2-1 provide the parts outside the CDR3, is DARVTQTPRHKVTEMGQEVTMRCQPILGHNTVFWYRQTMMQGLELLAYFRNRAPLDDSGMPKDRFSAEMPDATLATLKIQPSEPRDSAVYFCASGLGQGYNEQFFGPGTRLTVL.

The V call is TRBV7-2, the J call TRBJ2-7, with a possible D match to TRBD1 (5 bases). CDR1 SGHTA and CDR2 FQGNSA come from the germline V gene. CDR3 size: 14 residues. The germline V and J ends were trimmed by 2 bases and 4 bases, with 12 bases remaining between them. The CDR3: CASSLLGKGYEQYF. Written as DNA, the CDR3 is TGTGCCAGCAGCTTATTGGGAAAGGGGTACGAGCAGTACTTC.

This clone has more than one count but fewer than ten. The rearrangement uses TRBV5-4 and TRBJ1-1; the D gene is possibly TRBD1 (5 bases). The germline gives CDR1 SGHNT, CDR2 YYREEE (reference sequence). Trimming removed 2 bases at V and 8 bases at J, with 13 bases between. CDR3 length: 13 amino acids. CDR3 DNA: TGTGCCAGCAGCTTTTCCGGGACCGGGGAAGCTTTCTTT. Its translation is CASSFSGTGEAFF.